This TCR beta chain was recorded in a study of T cells in pancreatic ductal adenocarcinoma. Method: immunoSEQ multiplex PCR; TCRdb's copy keeps in-frame clones and lacks some. The sample includes roughly 100,000 clones, more than 90% seen only once; the top ten take approximately 3.1%. Between the trimmed V and J ends, which lost 0 bases and 0 bases, there was a span of 12 bases. Germline CDR1 and CDR2: MGHRA and YSYEKL. The CDR3 totals 17 residues. No neoadjuvant therapy was given to the selected pancreatic ductal adenocarcinoma patients before their surgery. The clonotype was recovered from a human donor with pancreatic ductal adenocarcinoma. The sample was PBMCs. This sequence joins TRBV4-1 and TRBJ2-4; unclear D gene. CDR3: CASSQDGTELAKNIQYF. The CDR3 nucleotides read TGCGCCAGCAGCCAAGATGGCACCGAATTAGCCAAAAACATTCAGTACTTC.